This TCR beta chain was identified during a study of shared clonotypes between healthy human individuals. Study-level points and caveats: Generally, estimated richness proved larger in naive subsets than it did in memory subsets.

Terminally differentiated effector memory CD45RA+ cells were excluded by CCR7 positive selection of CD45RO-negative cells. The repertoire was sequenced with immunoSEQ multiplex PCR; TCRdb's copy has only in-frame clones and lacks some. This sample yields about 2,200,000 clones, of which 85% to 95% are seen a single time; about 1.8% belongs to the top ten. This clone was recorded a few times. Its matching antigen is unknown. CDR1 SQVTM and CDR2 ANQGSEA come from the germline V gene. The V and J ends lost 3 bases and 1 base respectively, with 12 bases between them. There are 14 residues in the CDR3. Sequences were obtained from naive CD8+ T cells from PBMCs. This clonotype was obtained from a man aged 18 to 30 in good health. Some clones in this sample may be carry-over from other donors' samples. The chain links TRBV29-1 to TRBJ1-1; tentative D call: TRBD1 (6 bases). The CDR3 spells CSVEVSRGNTEAFF. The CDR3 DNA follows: TGCAGCGTTGAGGTATCCAGGGGGAACACTGAAGCTTTCTTT.